These 10 T cell receptor beta chains were all obtained from the same sample, sequenced in a study of blood T cell repertoires in COVID-19. Profiled with immunoSEQ multiplex PCR; TCRdb holds only in-frame clones, not every one. The table records 350,000 or so clones, roughly 88% of them present only once. The specimen sequenced was peripheral blood. Receptors were obtained from a woman aged 25 to 39 with COVID-19, enrolled during active disease.

The chain carries TRBV7-2 and TRBJ2-3; D is ambiguous. Germline V gene data show CDR1 as SGHTA and CDR2 as FQGNSA. This CDR3 has 13 residues. With 5 bases removed from V and 1 base from J, the gap between germline ends came to 7 bases. The CDR3 is CASSEYRTDTQYF. The CDR3, as DNA: TGTGCCAGCAGCGAGTATCGCACAGATACGCAGTATTTT.

V is TRBV18 and J is TRBJ2-1, with 10 bases lining up with TRBD2. CDR1 and CDR2 (germline): KGHSH, LQKENI. The junction had 7 bases not matched to a gene; V was cut back by 0 bases and J by 8 bases. The CDR3 covers 16 residues. In DNA form, the CDR3 reads TGTGCCAGCTCACCACCGGCCAGCGGGGGGGCTGATGAGCAGTTCTTC. As protein: CASSPPASGGADEQFF. Variable domain in full (rest from reference TRBV18 and TRBJ2-1): NAGVMQNPRHLVRRRGQEARLRCSPMKGHSHVYWYRQLPEEGLKFMVYLQKENIIDESGMPKERFSAEFPKEGPSILRIQQVVRGDSAAYFCASSPPASGGADEQFFGPGTRLTVL.

A remark on this clone: Relative to the germline gene, one junction end is altered; a read error may explain this. This chain connects TRBV7-2 to TRBJ2-1; 8 nucleotides match TRBD2. CDR1 is SGHTA and CDR2 is FQGNSA in the germline V gene. The CDR3 length is 13 residues. Here the CDR3 DNA reads TGTGCCAGCAGTTTAGCGGGGCGCAATGAGCAGTTCTTC. It specifies CASSLAGRNEQFF.

The chain has TRBV18 and TRBJ1-1; D may be TRBD1 (6 bases). The CDR3 is 13 residues long. Trimming stripped 6 bases from V and 4 bases from J, with 12 bases between. Per germline, CDR1 KGHSH and CDR2 LQKENI. CDR3 residues: CASSQQGSTEAFF. The CDR3 DNA reads TGTGCCAGCTCTCAACAGGGAAGCACTGAAGCTTTCTTT.

This chain's CDR3 is CASSESGGSYNEQFF. CDR3 DNA sequence: TGTGCCAGCTCCGAAAGCGGGGGCTCCTACAATGAGCAGTTCTTC. This sequence joins TRBV7-3 and TRBJ2-1; TRBD2 matches at 8 bases. V gave up 8 bases and J gave up 0 bases; unmatched junction bases: 6. Germline V lookup: CDR1 SGHTA, CDR2 FQGTGA. The CDR3 totals 15 residues.

This rearrangement joins TRBV2 to TRBJ2-7; 9 positions agree with TRBD1. From germline, CDR1 is SNHLY and CDR2 FYNNEI. There are 17 residues in the CDR3. After removal of 3 bases from V and 2 bases from J, the junction contained 11 bases not matched to a gene. In DNA, the CDR3 is TGTGCCAGCAGTGAGTACCCCGGGACAGGGACCACCTACGAGCAGTACTTC. Translation gives CASSEYPGTGTTYEQYF.

The rearrangement uses TRBV18 and TRBJ1-1; 10 nucleotides match TRBD1. The CDR3 runs 15 residues. Germline V gene sequence: CDR1 KGHSH, CDR2 LQKENI. The trim removed 3 bases at V and 5 bases at J, leaving 6 bases unmatched. The CDR3: CASSPDRGRWTEAFF. The CDR3 DNA follows: TGTGCCAGCTCACCTGACAGGGGGCGTTGGACTGAAGCTTTCTTT.

This chain uses TRBV30 with TRBJ1-1, with TRBD1 matching over 7 bases. J gave up 6 bases and V 2 bases, and 3 bases lay outside the gene matches. The length of the CDR3 is 12 residues. CDR1 is GTSNPN and CDR2 is SVGIG in the germline V gene (reference sequence). The CDR3 sequence: CAWSRQGAEAFF. As DNA, the CDR3 is TGTGCCTGGAGTAGGCAGGGGGCTGAAGCTTTCTTT.

The rearrangement uses TRBV30 and TRBJ2-3, with TRBD2 matching over 8 bases. In germline, CDR1 is GTSNPN, CDR2 SVGIG (reference sequence). The CDR3 totals 16 residues. V dropped 0 bases and J dropped 4; count of bases not matched to a gene: 9. The CDR3 loop is CAWSVPGTRLSDTQYF. CDR3 DNA sequence: TGTGCCTGGAGTGTTCCCGGGACTAGGTTGTCAGATACGCAGTATTTT. The complete variable domain, with remaining parts taken from reference TRBV30 and TRBJ2-3, reads SQTIHQWPATLVQPVGSPLSLECTVEGTSNPNLYWYRQAAGRGLQLLFYSVGIGQISSEVPQNLSASRPQDRQFILSSKKLLLSDSGFYLCAWSVPGTRLSDTQYFGPGTRLTVL.

The chain links TRBV7-9 to TRBJ2-3, with 9 bases lining up with TRBD2. The CDR3 has 15 residues. Looked up from germline, CDR1 is SEHNR and CDR2 is FQNEAQ (reference sequence). Trimming took 3 bases from V and 5 from J; bases not matched to a gene: 6. DNA for the CDR3: TGTGCCAGCAGCTTCGCGGGGGGGCCAGGAGATACGCAGTATTTT. Translation: CASSFAGGPGDTQYF. Full variable domain (outside the CDR3, taken from reference TRBV7-9 and TRBJ2-3): DTGVSQNPRHKITKRGQNVTFRCDPISEHNRLYWYRQTLGQGPEFLTYFQNEAQLEKSRLLSDRFSAERPKGSFSTLEIQRTEQGDSAMYLCASSFAGGPGDTQYFGPGTRLTVL.